These T cell receptor beta chains were read from a single sample in a study of CD8+ T cells in alopecia areata. Profiled with immunoSEQ multiplex PCR; TCRdb holds only in-frame clones, not every one. Among fewer than 250,000 clones listed, around two fifths were seen once. The source material was CD4+ T cells sorted from blood, sampled at approximately week 30, from a patient treated with tofacitinib. These TCRs come from a human donor with alopecia areata. Both conserved end residues are part of each CDR3.

J gene,V gene,CDR3 length,CDR3 protein
TRBJ1-2,TRBV5-4,13,CASSSKGAYGYTF
TRBJ1-1,TRBV5-1,14,CASSGRPPRTEAFF
TRBJ1-1,TRBV12-5,12,CASGPSTTEAFF
TRBJ2-3,TRBV11-1,13,CASSMRTTDTQYF
TRBJ2-1,TRBV25-1,15,CASSEWGGRDNEQFF
TRBJ2-5,TRBV10-3,15,CAISEWLAGEETQYF
TRBJ2-6,TRBV6-1,15,CASNDWVAGANVLTF
TRBJ1-2,TRBV29-1,15,CSVVGQGDNNYGYTF
TRBJ2-3,TRBV10-3,12,CATQASTDTQYF
TRBJ2-1,TRBV7-9,11,CASSLDRVQFF
TRBJ2-5,TRBV19,13,CASSETGGKTQYF
TRBJ2-1,TRBV7-3,16,CASSSFWTSAYNEQFF
TRBJ2-3,TRBV9,15,CASSLRRGLTDTQYF
TRBJ2-7,TRBV4-1,15,CASSQEVKGLREQYF
TRBJ1-4,TRBV2,11,CASNYFEKLFF
TRBJ2-7,TRBV30,12,CAWNQGTYEQYF
TRBJ2-4,TRBV9,17,CASSPTGGHLAKNIQYF
TRBJ1-4,TRBV29-1,14,CSAKKGRPNEKLFF
TRBJ1-1,TRBV30,11,CAWREAVEAFF
TRBJ1-5,TRBV7-2,13,CASSLARMQPQHF
TRBJ2-7,TRBV2,14,CASSAVGQAYEQYF
TRBJ2-3,TRBV7-2,15,CASSNRQGAGDTQYF
TRBJ2-1,TRBV5-6,15,CASSPGTPAYNEQFF
TRBJ1-1,TRBV7-9,14,CASSDGTGVTEAFF
TRBJ1-5,TRBV19,15,CASTPTGGPSQPQHF
TRBJ2-3,TRBV7-3,14,CASSEGLAGDTQYF
TRBJ2-1,TRBV5-1,15,CASSLLAGANNEQFF
TRBJ2-1,TRBV29-1,12,CSALGTHPVGFF
TRBJ1-1,TRBV6-6,15,CASSYGGTSNTEAFF
TRBJ1-2,TRBV4-1,14,CASSPHRDSGGYTF
TRBJ2-5,TRBV7-9,14,CASSLRDRQETQYF
TRBJ2-7,TRBV5-1,14,CASSSGTGHYEQYF
TRBJ2-5,TRBV5-4,16,CASSLVSSGGRETQYF
TRBJ1-2,TRBV11-2,13,CASSLVGLYGYTF
TRBJ1-3,TRBV5-1,14,CASSQASSGNTIYF
TRBJ2-7,TRBV5-1,18,CASSLGDRGAANSYEQYF
TRBJ2-7,TRBV18,12,CASSPQRDEQYF
TRBJ1-1,TRBV20-1,10,CSAREGRAFF
TRBJ2-7,TRBV4-1,15,CASSQMGLGPYEQYF
TRBJ2-3,TRBV6-4,13,CASSLDRGDTQYF
TRBJ2-1,TRBV30,14,CAWSPGLAGSWQFF
TRBJ2-1,TRBV4-2,17,CASSQDLRTSGREEQFF
TRBJ2-2,TRBV7-2,15,CASSSTAGLTGELFF
TRBJ1-1,TRBV6-5,15,CASRYPSGGNAEAFF
TRBJ1-6,TRBV30,16,CAGTEHGSLPSSPLHF
TRBJ1-3,TRBV25-1,15,CASSADREAGNTIYF
TRBJ2-2,TRBV29-1,11,CSVQNTGELFF
TRBJ1-2,TRBV25-1,14,CASSGRGANYGYTF
TRBJ2-3,TRBV7-8,15,CASSLESGPTDTQYF
TRBJ2-5,TRBV30,15,CAWSVGQGVIETQYF
TRBJ2-5,TRBV4-2,14,CASSQGLLGETQYF
TRBJ1-1,TRBV2,14,CASIFNSGNTEAFF
TRBJ2-6,TRBV5-1,13,CASSASGANVLTF
TRBJ2-7,TRBV6-5,14,CASSYAGGSYEQYF
TRBJ2-7,TRBV28,15,CASSSPGQGPYEQYF
TRBJ1-1,TRBV14,13,CASSRQGYTEAFF
TRBJ1-2,TRBV7-3,15,CASSLVSRALNGYTF
TRBJ1-4,TRBV18,15,CASSPINAGDEKLFF
TRBJ2-2,TRBV7-2,18,CASSVPKRDRIGTGELFF
TRBJ2-3,TRBV7-9,11,CASSPTSGPHF